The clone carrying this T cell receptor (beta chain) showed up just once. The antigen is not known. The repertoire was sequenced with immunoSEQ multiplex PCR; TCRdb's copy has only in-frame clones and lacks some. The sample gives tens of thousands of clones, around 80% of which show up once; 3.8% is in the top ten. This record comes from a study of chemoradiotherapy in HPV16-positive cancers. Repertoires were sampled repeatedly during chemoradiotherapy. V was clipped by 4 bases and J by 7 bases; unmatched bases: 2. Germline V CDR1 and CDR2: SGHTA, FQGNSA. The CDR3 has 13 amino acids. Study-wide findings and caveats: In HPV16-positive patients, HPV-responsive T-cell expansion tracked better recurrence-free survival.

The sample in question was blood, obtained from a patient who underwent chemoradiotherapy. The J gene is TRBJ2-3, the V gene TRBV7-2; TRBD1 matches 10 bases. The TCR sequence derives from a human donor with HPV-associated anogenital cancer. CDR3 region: CASSWDRGNTQYF. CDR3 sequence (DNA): TGTGCCAGCAGCTGGGACAGGGGAAATACGCAGTATTTT.